This T cell receptor (beta chain) was identified in a study of blood T cell repertoires in COVID-19. In the study overall: COVID-19 samples, acute and convalescent, were from the United States, Italy and Spain. Sample material is recorded as cDNA or gDNA derived from T cells, B-cell-depleted T cells, or PBMCs.

Study processing details: Reference gene primer amplification in the assay estimated nucleated cell counts. Libraries were prepared by immunoSEQ multiplex PCR; TCRdb keeps only in-frame clonotypes and omits some of them. V, J and clone size are those of that table, while D and trimming were read from the DNA. Of about 190,000 clones in the sample, 90% were seen once. The CDR3 runs 14 residues. Germline CDR1 and CDR2: SEHNR and FQNEAQ (reference sequence). Deletions cut 4 bases from V and 10 bases from J, with 17 bases between. The sequence came from a man between 50 and 59 years old with acute or convalescent COVID-19. What was sequenced was peripheral blood. V and J are TRBV7-9 and TRBJ2-1, with D tentatively TRBD1 (7 bases). The CDR3 region is CASSSRDSAREQFF. The CDR3 DNA reads TGTGCCAGCAGCTCGCGGGACAGTGCAAGGGAGCAGTTCTTC.